The TCR beta chain described here comes from a study of post-analysis software for immune sequencing data. General study findings and limits: Higher frequency in patients than in controls was seen for roughly five TRBV segments, with TRBV5-6, TRBV5-1 and TRBV20-1 among them.

CDR3 length equals 16 residues. V shed 4 bases, J shed 5 bases, and the junction held 13 bases outside the gene matches. CDR1 MDHEN and CDR2 SYDVKM come from the germline V gene. Of note for this clonotype: Its antigen remains unknown.

Unique molecular identifiers featured in each of the TCR beta cDNA libraries. TCRdb recomputed calls from the PCR reads with MiXCR, one row per CDR3 protein. The sample shows around 710,000 distinct CDR3 sequences, 46% of them seen only once. Sequences were obtained from blood. This sequence joins TRBV28 and TRBJ1-1, with 7 positions matching TRBD1. The TCR originated in a girl under 18 with multiple sclerosis. In DNA, the CDR3 is TGTGCCAGCAGTTCACCTCATAACAGGGGTGGGACTGAAGCTTTCTTT. It yields the protein CASSSPHNRGGTEAFF.